Listed below are T cell receptor beta chains from one sample, sequenced in a study of T-cell reconstitution after alpha-beta-depleted transplantation in children. TCRdb processed the PCR reads anew with MiXCR; each CDR3 protein has one entry. The sample has approximately 520,000 distinct CDR3 sequences; about 31% are singletons. Sequenced material: PBMCs from the stem cell graft donor, taken from the stem cell graft. The receptors come from a human donor who donated a stem cell graft to a child with aplastic anemia. The CDR3 runs from the conserved cysteine through the conserved F or W. D genes are given only for firm matches. Not all rows give a size; the values are once, few, many and, for expanded clones, a class.

v_gene,j_gene,abundance,d_gene,CDR3nt,CDR3aa
TRBV3-1,TRBJ2-1,-,-,TGTGCCAGCAGCCTCATATTTACCGGGGTCCGGAACAATGAGCAGTTCTTC,CASSLIFTGVRNNEQFF
TRBV20-1,TRBJ2-4,few,TRBD1,TGCACCCGACAGGGGAAGGCCAAAAACATTCAGTACTTC,CTRQGKAKNIQYF
TRBV7-2,TRBJ2-7,-,TRBD1,TGTGCCAGCAGCTCAAGGGACAGGTTCTACGAGCAGTACTTC,CASSSRDRFYEQYF
TRBV4-3,TRBJ1-3,-,TRBD1,TGCGCCAGCAGCCAAGAACAGGGGTCTGGGGGAAACACCATATATTTT,CASSQEQGSGGNTIYF
TRBV18,TRBJ2-1,few,-,TGTGCCAGCTCACCCCCGAGACAGACTATCACTCGCCAATACAATGAGCAGTTCTTC,CASSPPRQTITRQYNEQFF
TRBV29-1,TRBJ2-3,-,TRBD2,TGCAGCGTTGAACGAGCGGGAGTAAGGCCAGATACGCAGTATTTT,CSVERAGVRPDTQYF
TRBV9,TRBJ1-2,few,-,TGTGCCAGCAGCCCATCCTCGCGGGGGACTTATGGCTACACCTTC,CASSPSSRGTYGYTF
TRBV19,TRBJ1-4,-,-,TGTGCCAGTACAACCCAGGGGAGAGCAACTAATGAAAAACTGTTTTTT,CASTTQGRATNEKLFF
TRBV11-1,TRBJ2-5,-,TRBD1,TGTGCCAGCAGCTTAGCATTGGTCAGGGGGCACGCAGAGACCCAGTACTTC,CASSLALVRGHAETQYF
TRBV11-1,TRBJ1-5,-,TRBD1,TGTGCCAGCAGCCCTAATACCCGGGACAGGGAGAAGCAACAGCCCCAGCATTTT,CASSPNTRDREKQQPQHF
TRBV4-3,TRBJ1-4,-,-,TGCGCCAGCAGCCAAGATAGACGGGGTAATGAAAAACTGTTTTTT,CASSQDRRGNEKLFF
TRBV29-1,TRBJ1-3,few,TRBD1,TGCAGCGCCGTCCTCGGACAGGGGTCTGGAAACACCATATATTTT,CSAVLGQGSGNTIYF
TRBV5-1,TRBJ1-3,-,-,TGCGCCAGCAGCTTGGCCATTGGGCCAGCTGGAAACACCATATATTTT,CASSLAIGPAGNTIYF
TRBV20-1,TRBJ2-7,few,-,TGCAGTGCTAGTTTGGGACCCGAATCGGTCTACGAGCAGTACTTC,CSASLGPESVYEQYF
TRBV20-1,TRBJ2-3,few,-,TGCAGTGCTAGCTTAGCGGACAGCACAGATACGCAGTATTTT,CSASLADSTDTQYF
TRBV4-1,TRBJ1-1,-,-,TGCGCCAGCAGCCAAGATGGGCACGGAACATGGGGGGCTTTCTTT,CASSQDGHGTWGAFF
TRBV28,TRBJ1-5,-,TRBD1,TGTGCCAGCAGTTTCCCAGGGGGCAGGAGCAATCAGCCCCAGCATTTT,CASSFPGGRSNQPQHF
TRBV5-4,TRBJ1-1,few,-,TGTGCCAGCAGCTTAACGGACCAGAACACTGAAGCTTTCTTT,CASSLTDQNTEAFF
TRBV20-1,TRBJ2-1,-,-,TGCAGTGCTCCCAGACAGCACAATGAGCAGTTCTTC,CSAPRQHNEQFF
TRBV7-2,TRBJ1-4,few,-,TGTGCCAGCAGCTTGTCAGAGCGACAACTGTTTTTT,CASSLSERQLFF
TRBV20-1,TRBJ2-1,-,TRBD2,TGCAGTGCTAGAGCATTAGCGGGAGTGAACAATGAGCAGTTCTTC,CSARALAGVNNEQFF
TRBV6-1,TRBJ2-1,few,TRBD2,TGTGCCAGCAGTCCGCGGACTAGCGGGAGGGGTAATGAGCAGTTCTTC,CASSPRTSGRGNEQFF
TRBV28,TRBJ2-1,-,TRBD2,TGTGCCAGCAGTTCCGCGGGGGGTACCTACAATGAGCAGTTCTTC,CASSSAGGTYNEQFF
TRBV7-2,TRBJ1-2,few,-,TGTGCCAGCAGCTTAGTCGGGAGCTTGGATGGCTACACCTTC,CASSLVGSLDGYTF
TRBV5-6,TRBJ1-2,-,TRBD1,TGTGCCAGCAGCTTGGAGGGGGCGAGTGGCTACACCTTC,CASSLEGASGYTF
TRBV19,TRBJ1-5,-,TRBD1,TGTGCCAGTACCCTACAGGGGCCGGGGCAGCCCCAGCATTTT,CASTLQGPGQPQHF
TRBV7-9,TRBJ2-7,-,-,TGTGCCAGCAGCATCCAGCTCGAGCAGTACTTC,CASSIQLEQYF
TRBV6-1,TRBJ1-5,-,-,TGTGCCAGCGTAGGGGCCGGGACCGGCAGCAATCAGCCCCAGCATTTT,CASVGAGTGSNQPQHF
TRBV6-2/TRBV6-3,TRBJ2-5,-,-,TGTGCCAGCAACCCGACAGAGAAAGAGACCCAGTACTTC,CASNPTEKETQYF
TRBV4-3,TRBJ2-1,once,-,TGCGCCAGCAGCCAGTCTTTACTCAGGGACAATGAGCAGTTCTTC,CASSQSLLRDNEQFF